These 30 T cell receptor beta chains share one sample of origin, sequenced in a study of T cell clonality in common variable immunodeficiency. TCRdb's table, derived via immunoSEQ multiplex PCR, lists solely in-frame clones and lacks some. The repertoire yields around 25,000 clones, none seen only once; the top ten contain 24%. Study-level results: Common variable immunodeficiency TCR beta sequences reportedly had fewer deletions and N-nucleotide insertions.

These receptors are not linked to any known antigen. The sample was peripheral blood mononuclear cells. These receptors came from a human donor with common variable immunodeficiency.

Only a few counts were recorded for this clone. The sequenced fragment ends 3 residues before the CDR3 boundary, so the rest is inferred from the germline J gene. The chain employs TRBV18 and TRBJ1-4; 9 bases line up with TRBD1. Germline assignment: CDR1 KGHSH and CDR2 LQKENI. V shed 2 bases, J shed 2 bases, and the junction held 3 bases outside the gene matches. The CDR3 length is 16 residues. CDR3 loop: CASSPVQGATNEKLFF. CDR3 bases read: TGTGCCAGCTCACCAGTACAGGGGGCCACTAATGAAAAA. Variable domain in full (rest from reference TRBV18 and TRBJ1-4): NAGVMQNPRHLVRRRGQEARLRCSPMKGHSHVYWYRQLPEEGLKFMVYLQKENIIDESGMPKERFSAEFPKEGPSILRIQQVVRGDSAAYFCASSPVQGATNEKLFFGSGTQLSVL.

This clone was seen only a few times. Distinct nucleotide sequences in the sample also encode this CDR3. The sequenced CDR3 bases are TGTGCCAGCAGTTACCGGGCGGCGGGAGGACGCTACGAG. Protein product: CASSYRAAGGRYE. The entire CDR3 sequence reads CASSYRAAGGRYEQYF. V usage is TRBV6-2 or TRBV6-3 and J usage is TRBJ2-7; 8 nucleotides line up with TRBD2. The read ends 3 residues shy of where the CDR3 ends; the end is completed using the germline J gene. The junction had 9 bases not matched to a gene; V was cut back by 2 bases and J by 3 bases. The CDR3 has 16 residues. Germline assignment: CDR1 MNHEY and CDR2 SVGEGT.

This clone was detected ten times or more. CDR3 DNA, as far as it was read: TGTGCCAGTAGTATGGACACCGAGGAGACC. Its protein is CASSMDTEET. The CDR3 in full is CASSMDTEETQYF. The chain uses TRBV19 and TRBJ2-5, with D tentatively TRBD1 (5 bases). The read finishes 3 residues shy of the CDR3 end, and the germline J gene is used to complete it. CDR3 size: 13 residues. Trimming took off 3 bases at V and 5 bases at J, with 10 bases between the two ends. CDR1 and CDR2 (germline): LNHDA, SQIVND (reference sequence).

This clone was observed a few times. The read stops 3 residues short of the end of the CDR3; the missing end is completed from the germline J gene. The rearrangement uses TRBV6-2 or TRBV6-3 and TRBJ1-4; D perhaps matches TRBD1 (5 bases). Germline CDR1 reads MNHEY; CDR2 reads SVGEGT. This CDR3 is built from 14 residues. V was shortened by 6 bases and J by 5 bases, with 13 bases between the two germline ends. The CDR3 protein is CASRSGGGNEKLFF. The part of the CDR3 DNA that was read is TGTGCCAGCAGGAGCGGCGGGGGAAATGAAAAA.

This clone appeared many times. The read stops 3 residues short of the end of the CDR3; the missing end is completed from the germline J gene. This chain links TRBV5-1 with TRBJ2-1; 8 bases are a match to TRBD1. V trimming: 6 bases; J trimming: 4 bases; junction bases outside the gene matches: 9. In germline, CDR1 is SGHRS, CDR2 YFSETQ. The CDR3 has 15 residues. CDR3 loop: CASTTGTGLYNEQFF. Partial CDR3 DNA: TGCGCCAGCACCACCGGGACAGGACTATACAATGAG.

The sample holds many counts of this clone. The CDR3 is cut off 3 residues early in the read; its end comes from the germline J gene. The J gene is TRBJ2-5, the V gene TRBV6-2 or TRBV6-3; tentatively, D is TRBD1 (6 bases). The CDR3 contains 12 residues. Deletions cut 5 bases from V and 5 bases from J, with 9 bases between. CDR1 MNHEY and CDR2 SVGEGT come from the germline V gene. Partial CDR3 DNA: TGTGCCAGCAGTAACAGGGTTGAGACC. It translates to CASSNRVET. From start to end, the CDR3 is CASSNRVETQYF.

This clone was observed many times. The read comes to an end 3 residues before the CDR3 does, leaving the germline J gene to fill in the end. V usage is TRBV6-2 or TRBV6-3 and J usage is TRBJ1-6; D possibly corresponds to TRBD1 (5 bases). CDR1 and CDR2 (germline): MNHEY, SVGEGT. The CDR3 runs 14 residues. Trimming took off 2 bases at V and 10 bases at J, with 12 bases between the two ends. CDR3 loop: CASSYARDDSPLHF. CDR3 DNA, as far as it was read: TGTGCCAGCAGTTACGCCAGGGATGACTCACCC.

This clone was detected many times. CDR3 amino acids: CASSLGAGRVNEQFF. CDR3 bases read: TGTGCCAGCAGCTTAGGGGCAGGGAGAGTCAATGAG. The J gene is TRBJ2-1, the V gene TRBV7-2; D might be TRBD1 or TRBD2, each matching 5 bases. The DNA ends 3 residues before the CDR3 does, and the rest of the CDR3 is filled in from the germline J gene. Trimming took off 1 base at V and 6 bases at J, with 13 bases between the two ends. Germline CDR1 and CDR2: SGHTA and FQGNSA. The CDR3 is 15 residues long.

This clone was observed at least ten times. The CDR3 end falls 3 residues outside the read, so it is completed with the germline J gene. The V and J genes are TRBV7-8 and TRBJ2-7; no clear D. The CDR3 loop spans 13 amino acids. The V and J ends lost 4 bases and 3 bases respectively, with 10 bases between them. CDR1 is SGHVS, CDR2 FQNEAQ, per germline. The CDR3 region is CASSSTFSYEQYF. The DNA read from the CDR3 is TGTGCCAGCAGCTCCACTTTTAGCTACGAG.

To note about this clone: The missing CDR3 end, 3 residues past where the read stops, is filled in from the germline J gene. This chain links TRBV11-3 with TRBJ2-7; D might be TRBD2 (5 bases). Germline loops: CDR1 SGHNT, CDR2 YENEEA. The CDR3 consists of 15 residues. The V gene lost 2 bases and the J gene lost 2 bases, with 13 bases spanning the gap. CDR3 sequence reads: CASSLRTGVAYEQYF. The CDR3 DNA, read in part, is TGTGCCAGCAGCTTACGTACCGGGGTCGCCTACGAG.

This clone was seen at least ten times. Germline is not matched at one junction end, which may reflect a read error. The part of the CDR3 DNA that was read is TGCGCCAGCAGCCAAGGAGCGACAGGGGGCGCGGATCAGCCC. It translates to CASSQGATGGADQP. The entire CDR3 protein is CASSQGATGGADQPQHF. The rearrangement links TRBV4-2 to TRBJ1-5; 10 nucleotides align to TRBD1. The missing CDR3 end, 3 residues past where the read stops, is filled in from the germline J gene. The germline V gene has CDR1 LGHNA and CDR2 YNFKEQ. This CDR3 comprises 17 residues.

This clone was seen ten or more times. The read comes to an end 3 residues before the CDR3 does, leaving the germline J gene to fill in the end. This rearrangement joins TRBV30 to TRBJ2-7; the D is unclear. Trimming cost V 2 bases and J 0 bases, with 5 bases left between them. Germline values: CDR1 GTSNPN, CDR2 SVGIG (reference sequence). The CDR3 covers 12 residues. The covered CDR3 bases are TGTGCCTGGAGTCCCAACTCCTACGAG. This sequence encodes CAWSPNSYE. The whole CDR3 sequence is CAWSPNSYEQYF.

This clone was detected only a few times. Sequencing ends 3 residues short of the CDR3 end; the germline J gene provides the rest. The chain recombines TRBV19 with TRBJ2-7, with 8 positions matching TRBD2. Germline-derived CDR1 and CDR2 are LNHDA and SQIVND (reference sequence). The V and J ends lost 5 bases and 4 bases, in that order; junction bases with no gene match: 19. The CDR3 sequence is 18 residues long. The DNA read from the CDR3 is TGTGCCAGTAGTGCTGGGTTGTTGAAGCGGGAGACGTGGTACGAG. Protein sequence: CASSAGLLKRETWYE. From start to end, the CDR3 is CASSAGLLKRETWYEQYF. The full variable domain, completed using reference TRBV19 and TRBJ2-7, is DGGITQSPKYLFRKEGQNVTLSCEQNLNHDAMYWYRQDPGQGLRLIYYSQIVNDFQKGDIAEGYSVSREKKESFPLTVTSAQKNPTAFYLCASSAGLLKRETWYEQYFGPGTRLTVT.

The table lists this clone with many counts. CDR3 region: CSARLAGQGITDTQYF. The part of the CDR3 DNA that was read is TGCAGTGCTAGGTTGGCGGGACAGGGGATAACAGATACG. This chain joins TRBV20-1 and TRBJ2-3; 10 positions agree with TRBD1. The CDR3 extends 3 residues past the end of the read, so its final part is completed from the germline J gene. The V segment lost 3 bases and the J segment 3 bases; nucleotides outside the gene matches: 9. CDR1 DFQATT and CDR2 SNEGSKA come from the germline V gene (reference sequence). CDR3 size: 16 residues.

Concerning this clone: The read gets to within 3 residues of the CDR3 end, and the germline J gene fills in the rest. This chain links TRBV7-2 with TRBJ2-2; D is ambiguous. In germline, CDR1 is SGHTA, CDR2 FQGNSA. This CDR3 spans 13 amino acids. The ends were cut back, 3 bases at V and 5 bases at J, with 7 bases in the middle. CDR3 protein: CASSFRATGELFF. CDR3 bases read: TGTGCCAGCAGCTTCCGAGCTACCGGGGAG.

This clone was seen many times. The CDR3 loop is CASSTTSGGYEQYF. The sequenced CDR3 bases are TGTGCCAGTAGTACTACTAGCGGGGGCTACGAG. The chain carries TRBV19 and TRBJ2-7; 11 positions match TRBD2. The read is 3 residues too short to cover the CDR3 end, so that end is filled in from the germline J gene. CDR1 LNHDA and CDR2 SQIVND come from the germline V gene (reference sequence). V dropped 4 bases and J dropped 3; count of bases not matched to a gene: 2. The CDR3 totals 14 residues.

This clone was seen repeatedly, ten times or more. With the read ending 3 residues before the CDR3 end, the germline J gene is used to fill in that end. J is TRBJ1-4 and V is TRBV7-2; 10 bases are a match to TRBD1. The CDR3 extends over 14 amino acids. CDR1 is SGHTA and CDR2 is FQGNSA in the germline V gene. V gave up 5 bases and J gave up 8 bases; unmatched junction bases: 5. The CDR3 is CASSPRQGAEKLFF. The sequenced CDR3 bases are TGTGCCAGCAGCCCCCGACAGGGGGCCGAAAAA.

This clone was seen many times. The CDR3 loop is CASSWTGSHEQYF. The covered CDR3 bases are TGCGCCAGCAGCTGGACAGGGTCCCACGAG. The V and J genes are TRBV5-1 and TRBJ2-7, with 8 bases matching TRBD1. The read finishes 3 residues shy of the CDR3 end, and the germline J gene is used to complete it. The CDR3 length is 13 residues. The V gene's germline CDR1 is SGHRS and CDR2 YFSETQ. V was clipped by 3 bases and J by 5 bases; unmatched bases: 4.

This clone was detected a few times. The read stops 3 residues short of the end of the CDR3; the missing end is completed from the germline J gene. The chain is built from TRBV19 and TRBJ1-5; weak D call: TRBD1 (5 bases). The CDR3 sequence is 15 residues long. Trimming pared 0 bases from V and 7 bases from J, leaving 13 bases between. The germline gives CDR1 LNHDA, CDR2 SQIVND (reference sequence). The CDR3 bases that were read are TGTGCCAGTAGTATAGATGGGGCAGGGAGACAGCCC. Its translation is CASSIDGAGRQP. In full, the CDR3 reads CASSIDGAGRQPQHF.

On this clone itself: The sequence runs out 3 residues before the end of the CDR3; the remainder is reconstructed from the germline J gene. The chain joins TRBV19 to TRBJ2-7; maybe TRBD1 (5 bases). Per the germline V gene, CDR1 is LNHDA and CDR2 is SQIVND (reference sequence). There are 13 residues in the CDR3. The V end was cut by 2 bases, the J end by 3 bases, with 8 bases between. The part of the CDR3 DNA that was read is TGTGCCAGTAGTATAAGTCAGGGCTACGAG. It specifies CASSISQGYE. The full CDR3 reads CASSISQGYEQYF.

This clone occurred many times. Read sequence stops 3 residues before the CDR3 end, and the germline J gene provides the missing end. The V and J genes are TRBV18 and TRBJ1-2; D possibly corresponds to TRBD1 (6 bases). This CDR3 comprises 18 residues. Trimming stripped 3 bases from V and 5 bases from J, with 25 bases between. Germline V gene data show CDR1 as KGHSH and CDR2 as LQKENI. The CDR3 bases that were read are TGTGCCAGCTCACCTGAGAGACAGGTCCGTACGAGGGGATATGGC. Its protein is CASSPERQVRTRGYG. The complete CDR3 sequence is CASSPERQVRTRGYGYTF. Drawing the rest from reference TRBV18 and TRBJ1-2, the complete variable domain is NAGVMQNPRHLVRRRGQEARLRCSPMKGHSHVYWYRQLPEEGLKFMVYLQKENIIDESGMPKERFSAEFPKEGPSILRIQQVVRGDSAAYFCASSPERQVRTRGYGYTFGSGTRLTVV.

In its sample, this clone was seen many times. The read falls 3 residues short of the CDR3 end, and the missing part is taken from the germline J gene. V usage is TRBV5-1 and J usage is TRBJ2-3; no clear D. CDR1 and CDR2 from the germline V gene are SGHRS and YFSETQ. V lost 0 bases and J 0 bases, leaving 8 bases between the germline ends. The CDR3 consists of 15 residues. The CDR3 bases that were read are TGCGCCAGCAGCTTGGGCAGTCCCAGCACAGATACG. This gives the protein CASSLGSPSTDT. The CDR3, in full, reads CASSLGSPSTDTQYF.

This clone was seen many times. The CDR3: CASSDQASLQETQYF. The CDR3 DNA, read in part, is TGTGCCAGCTCCGACCAGGCTAGCTTGCAAGAGACC. The V and J genes are TRBV18 and TRBJ2-5; D is perhaps TRBD2 (5 bases). The observed sequence ends 3 residues before the CDR3 terminus, with the missing tail filled in from the germline J gene. V was cut by 6 bases and J by 2 bases, with 16 bases left in between. This CDR3 has 15 residues. Germline V gene lookup returns CDR1 KGHSH and CDR2 LQKENI.

This clone showed up many times. The CDR3 is cut off 3 residues early in the read; its end comes from the germline J gene. V usage is TRBV20-1 and J usage is TRBJ2-7, with TRBD2 matching 7 bases. Trimming took 6 bases from V and 0 from J; bases not matched to a gene: 8. The CDR3 is 14 residues long. Germline-derived CDR1 and CDR2 are DFQATT and SNEGSKA (reference sequence). Partial CDR3 DNA: TGCAGTGCCAATCTCGGGGGGACCTCCTACGAG. It specifies CSANLGGTSYE. The full CDR3 is CSANLGGTSYEQYF.

This clone was seen only a few times. The sequence runs out 3 residues before the end of the CDR3; the remainder is reconstructed from the germline J gene. This chain connects TRBV19 to TRBJ1-4; no clear D. This CDR3 has 14 residues. Trimming removed 10 bases at V and 3 bases at J, with 15 bases between. Germline V lookup: CDR1 LNHDA, CDR2 SQIVND (reference sequence). The CDR3 bases that were read are TGTGCCACCAGGACTAGTTTGGCTAATGAAAAA. Translated: CATRTSLANEK. The entire CDR3 protein is CATRTSLANEKLFF.

This clone was seen more than once but under ten times. The sequence runs out 3 residues before the end of the CDR3; the remainder is reconstructed from the germline J gene. This chain connects TRBV19 to TRBJ2-2; perhaps TRBD1 as D (5 bases). This CDR3 is 16 amino acids long. V was trimmed by 6 bases and J by 1 base, leaving 15 bases between them. Germline V gene lookup returns CDR1 LNHDA and CDR2 SQIVND (reference sequence). The CDR3 loop reads CASSPTLQGNTGELFF. CDR3 DNA, as far as it was read: TGTGCCAGTAGCCCTACCCTCCAGGGGAACACCGGGGAG.

This clone was recorded many times. The read ends 3 residues before the CDR3 terminus; that terminus is restored from the germline J gene. The rearrangement links TRBV18 to TRBJ1-6; D may be TRBD1 (5 bases). Trimming left V 2 bases short and J 7 bases short, with 12 bases between. CDR3 length: 15 amino acids. The germline gives CDR1 KGHSH, CDR2 LQKENI. The DNA read from the CDR3 is TGTGCCAGCTCACCAGCTCAGGGTAGGAATTCACCC. Amino acids: CASSPAQGRNSP. The entire CDR3 protein is CASSPAQGRNSPLHF.

Remarks on this clone: Read data end 3 residues before the CDR3 end; the end is taken from the germline J gene. The chain joins TRBV18 to TRBJ2-7; D may be TRBD1 (5 bases). V was cut by 10 bases and J by 4 bases, with 17 bases left in between. Germline CDR1 is KGHSH and CDR2 is LQKENI. The CDR3 sequence is 13 residues long. The CDR3 loop is CAITPYGAYEQYF. The covered CDR3 bases are TGTGCCATCACGCCATATGGGGCATACGAG.

A few counts support this clone. The sequence runs out 3 residues before the end of the CDR3; the remainder is reconstructed from the germline J gene. The chain recombines TRBV30 with TRBJ1-2; a possible D gene is TRBD1 (6 bases). The CDR3 totals 12 residues. Looked up from germline, CDR1 is GTSNPN and CDR2 is SVGIG (reference sequence). Trimming cost V 6 bases and J 4 bases, with 12 bases left between them. CDR3 bases read: TGTGCCTGTCCGGGACACAGCTATGGC. It codes for CACPGHSYG. The full CDR3 sequence reads CACPGHSYGYTF. The variable domain in full, with the rest retrieved from reference TRBV30 and TRBJ1-2, is SQTIHQWPATLVQPVGSPLSLECTVEGTSNPNLYWYRQAAGRGLQLLFYSVGIGQISSEVPQNLSASRPQDRQFILSSKKLLLSDSGFYLCACPGHSYGYTFGSGTRLTVV.

This clone was observed many times. Read sequence stops 3 residues before the CDR3 end, and the germline J gene provides the missing end. V gene TRBV5-1 combines with J gene TRBJ2-1; TRBD2 aligns across 10 bases. Trimming removed 4 bases from V and 8 bases from J; junction bases left unmatched: 3. Germline V gives CDR1 SGHRS, CDR2 YFSETQ. CDR3 length: 13 amino acids. CDR3 in amino acids: CASSGGTSDEQFF. The CDR3 bases that were read are TGCGCCAGCAGCGGGGGGACTAGCGATGAG.